This T cell receptor beta chain originates from a study of T-cell memory formation after mild COVID-19. Study results and caveats: There were some responding clones in pre-infection memory, which suggested that cross-reactive memory had joined. Unconfirmed was the SARS-CoV-2 specificity of second-wave clones that peaked on day 37. For contracting clones, CD4+ ones sat mainly in CM and EM, CD8+ in EMRA.

As concerns this clonotype: As yet, its antigen is unknown.

Researchers used 5'RACE with constant-segment primers to make TCR alpha and TCR beta cDNA libraries that carry sample barcodes and UMIs. Each CDR3 protein gets one entry after TCRdb re-called the 5' RACE reads with MiXCR. The repertoire has about 110,000 distinct CDR3 sequences, 13% to 15% of them found once; the top ten carry about 39%. Per the germline V gene, CDR1 is KGHDR and CDR2 is SFDVKD. The CDR3 extends over 14 amino acids. V was trimmed by 5 bases and J by 4 bases, leaving 13 bases between them. This chain joins TRBV24-1 and TRBJ2-5; a possible D gene is TRBD2 (5 bases). The source material was PBMCs or a T cell subset sorted from them (not recorded which). This clonotype originated in a young man who had mild COVID-19 (a few samples of this study predate the infection). Cell type and time point are not known. CDR3 protein: CATSGRSRRETQYF. The DNA of the CDR3 is TGTGCCACCAGTGGGAGGTCGAGGCGAGAGACCCAGTACTTC.